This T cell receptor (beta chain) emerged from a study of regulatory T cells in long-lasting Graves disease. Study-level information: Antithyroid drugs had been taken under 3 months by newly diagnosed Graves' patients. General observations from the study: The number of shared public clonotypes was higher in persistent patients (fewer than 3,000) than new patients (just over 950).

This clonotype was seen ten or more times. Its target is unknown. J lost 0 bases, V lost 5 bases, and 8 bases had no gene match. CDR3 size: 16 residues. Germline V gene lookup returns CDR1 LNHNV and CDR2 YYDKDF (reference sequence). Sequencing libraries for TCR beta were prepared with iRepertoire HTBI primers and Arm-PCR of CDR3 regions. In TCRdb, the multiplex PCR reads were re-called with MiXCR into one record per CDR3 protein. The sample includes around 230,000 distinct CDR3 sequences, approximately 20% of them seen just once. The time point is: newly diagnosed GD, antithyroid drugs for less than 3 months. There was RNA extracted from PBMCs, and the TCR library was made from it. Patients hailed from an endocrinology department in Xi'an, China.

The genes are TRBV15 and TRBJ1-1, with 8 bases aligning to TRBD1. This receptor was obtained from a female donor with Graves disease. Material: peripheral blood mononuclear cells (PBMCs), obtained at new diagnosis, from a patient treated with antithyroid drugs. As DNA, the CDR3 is TGTGCCACCAGCGCCGGGACAGGCGACATGAACACTGAAGCTTTCTTT. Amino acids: CATSAGTGDMNTEAFF. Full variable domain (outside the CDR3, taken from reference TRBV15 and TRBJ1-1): DAMVIQNPRYQVTQFGKPVTLSCSQTLNHNVMYWYQQKSSQAPKLLFHYYDKDFNNEADTPDNFQSRRPNTSFCFLDIRSPGLGDTAMYLCATSAGTGDMNTEAFFGQGTRLTVV.